A single sample is the source of the 19 T cell receptor beta chains below, sequenced in a study of Ad26.COV2.S vaccination and SARS-CoV-2 variants. The method was immunoSEQ multiplex PCR; TCRdb's version includes in-frame clones alone and lacks a portion of them. The sample has over 100,000 clones; around 82% are singletons. The input for sequencing was peripheral blood, taken after recovery from COVID-19. The origin of the receptors is a human donor who had recovered from COVID-19.

This chain links TRBV30 with TRBJ1-6; D might be TRBD1 (5 bases). The CDR3 runs to 13 residues. The V and J ends lost 1 base and 11 bases respectively, with 12 bases between them. The germline gives CDR1 GTSNPN, CDR2 SVGIG (reference sequence). The CDR3 nucleotides are TGTGCCTGGAGTGGGGCTGGGGGGACACCCCTCCACTTT. It specifies CAWSGAGGTPLHF.

This chain's CDR3 is CASSTPGSGIPYEQYF. As DNA, the CDR3 is TGTGCCAGCAGCACCCCCGGGTCAGGGATTCCCTACGAGCAGTACTTC. This chain joins TRBV28 and TRBJ2-7; TRBD1 might be the D (5 bases). The CDR3 loop spans 16 amino acids. CDR1 is MDHEN and CDR2 is SYDVKM in the germline V gene. V lost 6 bases, J lost 2 bases, and 20 bases lay in between.

The chain carries TRBV5-5 and TRBJ1-5; D call uncertain. Germline V lookup: CDR1 SGHKS, CDR2 YYEKEE (reference sequence). CDR3 length: 12 amino acids. With 1 base removed from V and 4 bases from J, the gap between germline ends came to 3 bases. CDR3 protein: CASSLPNQPQHF. CDR3 sequence (DNA): TGTGCCAGCAGCTTGCCGAATCAGCCCCAGCATTTT.

As to this clone: A read error is possible here, since a much larger clone lies one base away. This sequence joins TRBV20-1 and TRBJ1-4; D gene unclear. This CDR3 is built from 11 residues. Per the germline V gene, CDR1 is DFQATT and CDR2 is SNEGSKA (reference sequence). CDR3 amino acids: CNAFRGEKLFF. CDR3 DNA: TGCAATGCTTTTCGTGGTGAAAAACTGTTTTTT.

The chain couples TRBV5-5 to TRBJ2-1, with D possibly TRBD2 on 5 matching bases. V lost 2 bases and J lost 0, with 9 bases in between. Germline V lookup: CDR1 SGHKS, CDR2 YYEKEE (reference sequence). The CDR3 is 15 residues long. The CDR3 nucleotides read TGTGCCAGCAGCTTTGGACTGGACTCCTACAATGAGCAGTTCTTC. This gives the protein CASSFGLDSYNEQFF.

This chain connects TRBV28 to TRBJ1-4; D is unclear. CDR1 is MDHEN, CDR2 SYDVKM, per germline. V gave up 5 bases and J gave up 3 bases, with 13 bases separating them. This CDR3 has 15 amino acids. Written as DNA, the CDR3 is TGTGCCAGCAGTCTCCCGGACGTCCCTAATGAAAAACTGTTTTTT. Its protein is CASSLPDVPNEKLFF.

This clone showed up just a few times. This sequence joins TRBV7-2 and TRBJ2-5; 9 bases map to TRBD1. CDR1 SGHTA and CDR2 FQGNSA come from the germline V gene. The V and J ends lost 1 base and 2 bases, in that order; junction bases with no gene match: 2. This CDR3 region has 15 residues. This CDR3 is CASSLGDRDQETQYF. Written as DNA, the CDR3 is TGTGCCAGCAGCTTAGGGGACAGGGATCAAGAGACCCAGTACTTC.

V and J are TRBV25-1 and TRBJ1-2; D is unresolved. Trimming took off 0 bases at V and 4 bases at J, with 12 bases between the two ends. The germline CDR1 and CDR2 sequences are MGHDK and SYGVNS. CDR3 length: 15 residues. CDR3 loop: CASSEYGSPGYGYTF. The CDR3 region has the DNA TGTGCCAGCAGTGAATATGGCAGCCCTGGCTATGGCTACACCTTC.

This clone was detected a few times. This chain joins TRBV6-5 and TRBJ2-3, with 9 nucleotides matching TRBD2. The CDR3 length is 15 residues. Germline assignment: CDR1 MNHEY and CDR2 SVGAGI. V gave up 5 bases and J gave up 0 bases; unmatched junction bases: 3. Written as DNA, the CDR3 is TGTGCCAGCAGTCCCCTAGCGGGGAGCACAGATACGCAGTATTTT. It specifies CASSPLAGSTDTQYF.

The rearrangement joins TRBV29-1 to TRBJ1-5; D unclear. Germline lookup yields CDR1 SQVTM and CDR2 ANQGSEA. The CDR3 extends over 17 amino acids. Trimming took 4 bases from V and 0 from J, leaving 19 bases between them. The CDR3: CSVVWGEGDYSNQPQHF. The CDR3, as DNA: TGCAGCGTTGTTTGGGGTGAGGGTGATTATAGCAATCAGCCCCAGCATTTT.

V and J are TRBV3-1 (or the pseudogene TRBV3-2) and TRBJ2-7; the D is unclear. This CDR3 comprises 12 residues. In germline, CDR1 is LGHDT, CDR2 YNNKEL (reference sequence). V was shortened by 3 bases and J by 6 bases, with 9 bases between the two germline ends. The CDR3 loop is CASSQGRVEQYF. The CDR3, as DNA: TGTGCCAGCAGCCAGGGTCGGGTCGAGCAGTACTTC.

The chain combines TRBV6-5 with TRBJ1-1; D remains ambiguous. Trimming removed 8 bases at V and 3 bases at J, with 10 bases between. Per germline, CDR1 MNHEY and CDR2 SVGAGI. CDR3 length equals 12 residues. The CDR3 coding sequence is TGTGCCAGCGGGCTTCCGGACACTGAAGCTTTCTTT. It is translated as CASGLPDTEAFF.

The chain uses TRBV10-3 and TRBJ2-3, with D tentatively TRBD2 (5 bases). The CDR3 length is 14 residues. V lost 11 bases and J lost 2, with 17 bases in between. The germline CDR1 and CDR2 sequences are ENHRY and SYGVKD. The CDR3 DNA follows: TGTGCCGCCTCTAGCCCCCATACCACAGATACGCAGTATTTT. Its protein is CAASSPHTTDTQYF.

This chain connects TRBV5-1 to TRBJ2-5; D gene uncertain. CDR3 length: 12 amino acids. CDR1 is SGHRS, CDR2 YFSETQ, per germline. V dropped 1 base and J dropped 2 bases, with 3 bases sitting between them. The CDR3 reads CASSLPQETQYF. The CDR3, as DNA: TGCGCCAGCAGCTTGCCACAAGAGACCCAGTACTTC.

This sequence joins TRBV7-9 and TRBJ2-3; the match to TRBD2 covers 7 bases. This CDR3 has 16 residues. Germline V lookup: CDR1 SEHNR, CDR2 FQNEAQ (reference sequence). Trimming removed 5 bases from V and 5 bases from J; junction bases left unmatched: 13. CDR3 sequence (DNA): TGTGCCAGCAGCCGCGACGGCGCTAGCGGTGTAGATACGCAGTATTTT. Protein: CASSRDGASGVDTQYF.

This rearrangement joins TRBV2 to TRBJ2-3, with D perhaps matching TRBD1 or TRBD2 (7 bases each). The CDR3 runs 16 residues. The germline V gene encodes CDR1 SNHLY and CDR2 FYNNEI. The V end lost 4 bases, the J end lost 2 bases, and 16 bases lay between the germline ends. The CDR3 sequence is CASSGRRGGYTDTQYF. The CDR3 DNA follows: TGTGCCAGCAGTGGGCGCAGGGGGGGGTACACAGATACGCAGTATTTT.

The rearrangement links TRBV12-3 or TRBV12-4 to TRBJ2-1, with no clear D. CDR3 length: 13 amino acids. The V and J ends lost 2 bases and 7 bases respectively, with 9 bases between them. In nucleotides, the CDR3 is TGTGCCAGCAGTTTACAGCCGCCGAATGAGCAGTTCTTC. It yields the protein CASSLQPPNEQFF.

The chain's CDR3 is CASTPGGEQYF. DNA of the CDR3: TGTGCCAGCACCCCCGGGGGCGAGCAGTACTTC. The V call is TRBV13, the J call TRBJ2-7; possible D gene TRBD2, 6 bases. V lost 7 bases, J lost 6 bases, and 10 bases lay in between. Germline V gives CDR1 PRHDT, CDR2 FYEKMQ (reference sequence). CDR3 length: 11 amino acids.

CDR3 nucleotide sequence: TGTGCCAGCAGCTCACCTCCGGGGGGGCCATCCTACAATGAGCAGTTCTTC. Translated: CASSSPPGGPSYNEQFF. The chain carries TRBV5-5 and TRBJ2-1; TRBD2 matches at 8 bases. The V and J ends lost 3 bases and 1 base, in that order; junction bases with no gene match: 9. The germline V gene has CDR1 SGHKS and CDR2 YYEKEE (reference sequence). The CDR3 is 17 residues long.